Listed below are T cell receptor beta chains from one sample, sequenced in a study of breast tumors, draining lymph nodes, adjacent tissues. TCRdb processed the multiplex PCR reads anew with MiXCR; each CDR3 protein has one entry. The table shows 30,000 to 40,000 distinct CDR3 sequences, with 36% occurring only once. Sequenced input: breast tumor tissue. Receptor source: a female donor with breast cancer. Some clones in this sample may be carry-over from other donors' samples. Each CDR3 is given with its conserved first and last residue. D genes are given only for firm matches. Size values are once, few and many counts, or a class for expanded clones, and some rows have none.

many	TRBJ2-7	TRBV5-6	TRBD2	TGTGCCAGCAGCTTCCCAGCGGGAGGGAAGGACGAGCAGTACTTC	CASSFPAGGKDEQYF
many	TRBJ2-1	TRBV5-1	-	TGCGCCAGCAGCTTGGGGAGGGGGATTGAGCAGTTCTTC	CASSLGRGIEQFF
medium-sized	TRBJ2-7	TRBV5-8	-	TGTGCCAGCAGCTTGGCAGGGGGAGGAAGCGAGCAGTACTTC	CASSLAGGGSEQYF
few	TRBJ2-2	TRBV9	-	TGTGCCAGCAGCGTAGCGACGGGAGCCCCCGGGGAGCTGTTTTTT	CASSVATGAPGELFF
many	TRBJ2-1	TRBV7-3	TRBD2	TGTGCCAGCAGCCCAGGGACTAGCGGGAGCTCCTACAATGAGCAGTTCTTC	CASSPGTSGSSYNEQFF
few	TRBJ2-3	TRBV3-1	TRBD2	TGTGCCAGCAGCCGGGGAGGGGCGAGCACAGATACGCAGTATTTT	CASSRGGASTDTQYF
many	TRBJ1-6	TRBV10-3	-	TGTGCCATGAAGGGGGGAGGGGAGGATTCACCCCTCCACTTT	CAMKGGGEDSPLHF
many	TRBJ2-7	TRBV6-1	TRBD2	TGTGCCAGCAGTTCACTAGCGGGAACATCTCCCCTCGAGCAGTACTTC	CASSSLAGTSPLEQYF
-	TRBJ1-2	TRBV28	-	TGTGCCAGCAGCGCATCCCCCTGGGCTGGCTACACCTTC	CASSASPWAGYTF
many	TRBJ2-1	TRBV6-2/TRBV6-3	TRBD2	TGTGCCAGCAGGCAAAGGACTAGCGGGAGAATCAATGAGCAGTTCTTC	CASRQRTSGRINEQFF
many	TRBJ2-7	TRBV6-1	-	TGTGCCAGCAGTTTCGAGGGTGGGGAGCAGTACTTC	CASSFEGGEQYF
many	TRBJ2-3	TRBV4-2	TRBD2	TGTGCCAGCAGCCCCAGTCCGGAGCGGGAGGGCACAGATACGCAGTATTTT	CASSPSPEREGTDTQYF
many	TRBJ1-6	TRBV6-6	TRBD1	TGTGCCAGCACCTACCCCAGGGGGCGGGATTCACCCCTCCACTTT	CASTYPRGRDSPLHF
many	TRBJ1-5	TRBV7-8	-	TGTGCCAGCAGTCAGGGGACCAATATTCAGCCCCAGCATTTT	CASSQGTNIQPQHF
many	TRBJ1-3	TRBV7-2	TRBD1	TGTGCCAGCAGCGAGGGACAGGGAGGGAGGAACACCATATATTTT	CASSEGQGGRNTIYF
many	TRBJ2-3	TRBV7-9	TRBD2	TGTGCCAGCAGCCCGAACCGAGGACTAGCGGGAGCCACAGATACGCAGTATTTT	CASSPNRGLAGATDTQYF
-	TRBJ2-3	TRBV28	-	TGTGCCAGCAGCAGTTTGTATACGCAGTATTTT	CASSSLYTQYF
many	TRBJ2-7	TRBV11-2	-	TGTGCCAGCAGCTTAATGCAGGGATCCTACGAGCAGTACTTC	CASSLMQGSYEQYF
-	TRBJ2-5	TRBV7-3	-	TGTGCCAGCAGCTTAATATTTGGGCCCCAAGAGACCCAGTACTTC	CASSLIFGPQETQYF
-	TRBJ2-3	TRBV7-8	-	TGTGCCAGCAGCCCTGGTACCGCAAGCACAGATACGCAGTATTTT	CASSPGTASTDTQYF
-	TRBJ2-5	TRBV9	TRBD2	TGTGCCAGCAGCGTAAATCCCTTTAGCGGGAGTCGGGAGACCCAGTACTTC	CASSVNPFSGSRETQYF
many	TRBJ2-7	TRBV6-2/TRBV6-3	-	TGTGCCAGCAGCAAGATCTCCTACGAGCAGTACTTC	CASSKISYEQYF
-	TRBJ2-7	TRBV4-1	-	TGCGCCAGCAGCCAAGCTGCTGGGGGTCTATCCGAGCAGTACTTC	CASSQAAGGLSEQYF
once	TRBJ2-2	TRBV27	TRBD2	TGTGCCAGCAGTTACCTGGGACTAGCGGGAGCGGCCACCGGGGAGCTGTTTTTT	CASSYLGLAGAATGELFF
many	TRBJ2-1	TRBV28	-	TGTGCCAGCAGTTTAAGGGCCGCTCAGTTCTTC	CASSLRAAQFF
many	TRBJ2-2	TRBV10-1	TRBD1	TGCGCCAGCAAACAGGGGACGAACACCGGGGAGCTGTTTTTT	CASKQGTNTGELFF
-	TRBJ1-2	TRBV28	TRBD1	TGTGCCAGCGGGACAGGGGGCATCTATGGCTACACCTTC	CASGTGGIYGYTF
-	TRBJ1-2	TRBV12-3/TRBV12-4	-	TGTGCCAGCAGTTTAGTGTCAGGGTTCGTTTTAGGCGTGACGAACTATGGCTACACCTTC	CASSLVSGFVLGVTNYGYTF
many	TRBJ2-6	TRBV5-4	-	TGTGCCAGCAGCTTGGACAGCTCTGGGGCCAACGTCCTGACTTTC	CASSLDSSGANVLTF
many	TRBJ1-4	TRBV9	-	TGTGCCAGCAGCGTAGGGGCCAGCACTAATGAAAAACTGTTTTTT	CASSVGASTNEKLFF
-	TRBJ2-1	TRBV6-5	-	TGTGCCAGCCGGAGAGGGGACTACAATGAGCAGTTCTTC	CASRRGDYNEQFF
many	TRBJ2-5	TRBV5-4	TRBD2	TGTGCCAGCAGCCCGCTAGCGGGAACCCAAGAGACCCAGTACTTC	CASSPLAGTQETQYF
many	TRBJ2-7	TRBV29-1	-	TGCAGCGCCCTAAGGGGGGACTACGAGCAGTACTTC	CSALRGDYEQYF
-	TRBJ2-1	TRBV11-2	TRBD2	TGTGCCAGCAGCTTACGGTTAGCGGGAGGGCCCCATGAGCAGTTCTTC	CASSLRLAGGPHEQFF
many	TRBJ2-3	TRBV6-1	TRBD2	TGTGCCAGCACCCGGACTAGCGGGAGGGAAGATACGCAGTATTTT	CASTRTSGREDTQYF
many	TRBJ2-5	TRBV20-1	-	TGCAGTGCCGGTCGTTGGGCGGGACTGCAAGAGACCCAGTACTTC	CSAGRWAGLQETQYF
many	TRBJ2-2	TRBV7-8	-	TGTGCCAGCAGCACAAGGACAGAGAACACCGGGGAGCTGTTTTTT	CASSTRTENTGELFF
many	TRBJ2-1	TRBV11-3	-	TGTGCCAGCAGCTTAGTTCGGTCAAGTGAGCAGTTCTTC	CASSLVRSSEQFF
-	TRBJ1-6	TRBV5-1	-	TGCGCCAGCAGTCCCCGATCCGGGGAATCACCCCTCCACTTT	CASSPRSGESPLHF
-	TRBJ2-1	TRBV2	-	TGTGCCAGCAGTGAAGTCGGGGACAATGGGGATCGGTTCTTC	CASSEVGDNGDRFF
many	TRBJ2-7	TRBV6-5	TRBD2	TGTGCCAGCGCTCGCGGGGGACTAGCGGTAGCCTACGAGCAGTACTTC	CASARGGLAVAYEQYF
many	TRBJ2-7	TRBV6-5	-	TGTGCCAGCAGTTACCGGGAGTCCTACGAGCAGTACTTC	CASSYRESYEQYF
many	TRBJ1-2	TRBV6-5	TRBD1	TGTGCCAGCAGTTACGGCAGGGGGCAAGGCTACACCTTC	CASSYGRGQGYTF
few	TRBJ2-7	TRBV6-5	-	TGTGCCAGCAGACTTCCAGGGACCTCCTCCTACGAGCAGTACTTC	CASRLPGTSSYEQYF
many	TRBJ2-1	TRBV5-4	-	TGTGCCAGCAGCTTGGTAACGGCCAGGGGAGGTGAGCAGTTCTTC	CASSLVTARGGEQFF
few	TRBJ2-4	TRBV5-6	-	TGTGCCAGCAGCTCAACATCCCGCGACTCCATTCAGTACTTC	CASSSTSRDSIQYF
-	TRBJ1-4	TRBV11-2	TRBD1	TGTGCCAGCAGCCGCCGACAGGGGGCTAATGAAAAACTGTTTTTT	CASSRRQGANEKLFF
many	TRBJ2-1	TRBV20-1	TRBD2	TGCAGTGCTAGTGGGGGGGAGAATGAGCAGTTCTTC	CSASGGENEQFF
few	TRBJ2-1	TRBV3-1	-	TGTGCCAGCAGCCAGGGACTGGCGAGCTCCTACAATGAGCAGTTCTTC	CASSQGLASSYNEQFF
-	TRBJ2-1	TRBV4-2	-	TGTGCCAGCAGCCAGCCCCCCCTTTTGACATCAAATGAGCAGTTCTTC	CASSQPPLLTSNEQFF
-	TRBJ2-2	TRBV7-6	-	TGTGCCAGCAGGAATGACAAGAACACCGGGGAGCTGTTTTTT	CASRNDKNTGELFF
-	TRBJ2-5	TRBV6-4	TRBD1	TGTGCCAGCAGTGACCCTCAGGGGGTGGCAGAGACCCAGTACTTC	CASSDPQGVAETQYF
many	TRBJ1-4	TRBV27	-	TGTGCCAGCAGTTTCAGGGGCCAAAAACTGTTTTTT	CASSFRGQKLFF
few	TRBJ2-3	TRBV6-2/TRBV6-3	TRBD2	TGTGCCAGCAGTTACAGTGGGAGCGGGAGGGCCAGGACAGATACGCAGTATTTT	CASSYSGSGRARTDTQYF
-	TRBJ2-2	TRBV3-1	TRBD1	TGTGCCAGCCGGACAGGGACGAACACCGGGGAGCTGTTGTTT	CASRTGTNTGELLF